This is a list of T cell receptor beta chains from one sample in a study of tissue T cells after allogeneic stem cell transplantation. Some clones are missing from TCRdb's copy, which holds only in-frame ones; the method was immunoSEQ multiplex PCR. The sample lists 3,500 to 4,500 clones; roughly 60% were seen once. Material: tissue from the ileum, obtained at autopsy. These TCRs come from a male donor aged 60 or over with lung cancer. The CDR3 runs from the conserved cysteine through the conserved F or W. The D gene is left open where the match is weak. The size entry is marked missing in some rows and otherwise reads once, few, many or a size class.

j_call: TRBJ2-5
cdr3_length: 14
d_call: TRBD2
clone_size: NA
v_call: TRBV27
cdr3_aa: CASRTGLAGETQYF
cdr3_nt: TGTGCCAGCCGAACGGGACTAGCGGGAGAGACCCAGTACTTC

j_call: TRBJ1-6
cdr3_length: 17
d_call: NA
clone_size: NA
v_call: TRBV6-6
cdr3_aa: CASSPTTVSSYNSPLHF
cdr3_nt: TGTGCCAGCAGTCCCACGACGGTGAGCTCCTATAATTCACCCCTCCACTTT

j_call: TRBJ1-2
cdr3_length: 13
d_call: TRBD1
clone_size: few
v_call: TRBV6-5
cdr3_aa: CASAGTGMEGYTF
cdr3_nt: TGTGCCAGCGCAGGGACAGGGATGGAGGGCTACACCTTC

j_call: TRBJ1-2
cdr3_length: 14
d_call: NA
clone_size: NA
v_call: TRBV30
cdr3_aa: CAWSVRGPRFGYTF
cdr3_nt: TGTGCCTGGAGTGTCCGGGGGCCTAGATTTGGCTACACCTTC

j_call: TRBJ2-6
cdr3_length: 13
d_call: NA
clone_size: NA
v_call: TRBV5-1
cdr3_aa: CASRDTGSPFLTF
cdr3_nt: TGCGCCAGCAGGGACACAGGGTCCCCCTTCCTGACTTTC

j_call: TRBJ2-2
cdr3_length: 15
d_call: NA
clone_size: few
v_call: TRBV5-1
cdr3_aa: CASSLGGWNTGELFF
cdr3_nt: TGCGCCAGCAGCTTGGGAGGTTGGAACACCGGGGAGCTGTTTTTT

j_call: TRBJ1-1
cdr3_length: 13
d_call: TRBD1
clone_size: few
v_call: TRBV13
cdr3_aa: CASSPGTGPEAFF
cdr3_nt: TGTGCCAGCAGCCCAGGGACAGGGCCTGAAGCTTTCTTT

j_call: TRBJ2-7
cdr3_length: 13
d_call: NA
clone_size: NA
v_call: TRBV6-5
cdr3_aa: CASSFGPAGEQYF
cdr3_nt: TGTGCCAGCAGTTTCGGGCCGGCCGGGGAGCAGTACTTC

j_call: TRBJ1-1
cdr3_length: 18
d_call: NA
clone_size: NA
v_call: TRBV28
cdr3_aa: CASSFLIPQAPKNRRVFF
cdr3_nt: TGTGCCAGCAGTTTCCTCATACCCCAGGCACCTAAGAACAGAAGGGTTTTCTTT

j_call: TRBJ1-2
cdr3_length: 14
d_call: NA
clone_size: NA
v_call: TRBV7-8
cdr3_aa: CASSPIAGNYGYTF
cdr3_nt: TGTGCCAGCAGCCCTATCGCAGGGAACTATGGCTACACCTTC

j_call: TRBJ1-2
cdr3_length: 15
d_call: NA
clone_size: NA
v_call: TRBV27
cdr3_aa: CASSSTTGRAFGYTF
cdr3_nt: TGTGCCAGCAGTTCAACGACAGGTCGGGCATTTGGCTACACCTTC

j_call: TRBJ1-1
cdr3_length: 15
d_call: TRBD1
clone_size: NA
v_call: TRBV28
cdr3_aa: CASSSSWTGRTEAFF
cdr3_nt: TGTGCCAGCAGCTCAAGCTGGACAGGCCGCACTGAAGCTTTCTTT

j_call: TRBJ2-1
cdr3_length: 13
d_call: NA
clone_size: few
v_call: TRBV11-2
cdr3_aa: CASSRRWGREQFF
cdr3_nt: TGTGCCAGCAGCCGAAGGTGGGGGCGTGAGCAGTTCTTC

j_call: TRBJ1-2
cdr3_length: 14
d_call: TRBD1
clone_size: NA
v_call: TRBV3-1/TRBV3-2
cdr3_aa: CASSAVTGVGGYTF
cdr3_nt: TGTGCCAGCAGCGCGGTAACAGGGGTCGGCGGCTACACCTTC

j_call: TRBJ2-1
cdr3_length: 13
d_call: NA
clone_size: NA
v_call: TRBV2
cdr3_aa: CASIRDHYNEQFF
cdr3_nt: TGTGCCAGCATCCGGGACCATTACAATGAGCAGTTCTTC

j_call: TRBJ2-3
cdr3_length: 16
d_call: NA
clone_size: NA
v_call: TRBV6-1
cdr3_aa: CASSGLGGRSTDTQYF
cdr3_nt: TGTGCCAGCAGTGGCTTGGGGGGGCGGAGCACAGATACGCAGTATTTT

j_call: TRBJ1-2
cdr3_length: 14
d_call: NA
clone_size: NA
v_call: TRBV6-6
cdr3_aa: CASNPAGRGYGYTF
cdr3_nt: TGTGCCAGCAACCCGGCGGGCAGGGGCTATGGCTACACCTTC

j_call: TRBJ2-1
cdr3_length: 15
d_call: NA
clone_size: NA
v_call: TRBV9
cdr3_aa: CASSVAGAGYNEQFF
cdr3_nt: TGTGCCAGCAGCGTCGCCGGGGCAGGATACAATGAGCAGTTCTTC

j_call: TRBJ1-1
cdr3_length: 15
d_call: NA
clone_size: once
v_call: TRBV11-2
cdr3_aa: CASSSGGLRNTEAFF
cdr3_nt: TGTGCCAGCAGCTCTGGAGGGTTGCGGAACACTGAAGCTTTCTTT

j_call: TRBJ1-1
cdr3_length: 13
d_call: NA
clone_size: NA
v_call: TRBV6-5
cdr3_aa: CASSYNGDTEAFF
cdr3_nt: TGTGCCAGCAGTTACAACGGGGACACTGAAGCTTTCTTT

j_call: TRBJ2-2
cdr3_length: 14
d_call: TRBD2
clone_size: NA
v_call: TRBV7-2
cdr3_aa: CATRGGANTGELFF
cdr3_nt: TGTGCCACCCGGGGGGGCGCGAACACCGGGGAGCTGTTTTTT

j_call: TRBJ1-1
cdr3_length: 13
d_call: NA
clone_size: NA
v_call: TRBV4-1
cdr3_aa: CASSQDGWIEAFF
cdr3_nt: TGCGCCAGCAGCCAAGATGGATGGATTGAAGCTTTCTTT

j_call: TRBJ2-1
cdr3_length: 14
d_call: NA
clone_size: NA
v_call: TRBV9
cdr3_aa: CASSVVGTYNEQFF
cdr3_nt: TGTGCCAGCAGCGTAGTTGGGACCTACAATGAGCAGTTCTTC

j_call: TRBJ1-2
cdr3_length: 15
d_call: NA
clone_size: few
v_call: TRBV19
cdr3_aa: CASSTQGRLGYGYTF
cdr3_nt: TGTGCCAGTAGTACACAGGGAAGGTTAGGATATGGCTACACCTTC

j_call: TRBJ1-1
cdr3_length: 14
d_call: TRBD1
clone_size: NA
v_call: TRBV5-1
cdr3_aa: CASSLTGGETEAFF
cdr3_nt: TGCGCCAGCAGCCTGACAGGGGGCGAGACTGAAGCTTTCTTT

j_call: TRBJ1-5
cdr3_length: 14
d_call: NA
clone_size: NA
v_call: TRBV6-5
cdr3_aa: CASSYGGSRQPQHF
cdr3_nt: TGTGCCAGCAGTTACGGGGGGAGTAGGCAGCCCCAGCATTTT

j_call: TRBJ1-5
cdr3_length: 15
d_call: NA
clone_size: NA
v_call: TRBV27
cdr3_aa: CASSPNRRSNQPQHF
cdr3_nt: TGTGCCAGCAGTCCCAACAGGAGAAGCAATCAGCCCCAGCATTTT

j_call: TRBJ2-2
cdr3_length: 13
d_call: NA
clone_size: NA
v_call: TRBV6-2/TRBV6-3
cdr3_aa: CASSYERTGELFF
cdr3_nt: TGTGCCAGCAGTTATGAGCGAACCGGGGAGCTGTTTTTT

j_call: TRBJ2-1
cdr3_length: 13
d_call: TRBD2
clone_size: NA
v_call: TRBV5-1
cdr3_aa: CASSSGGFDEQFF
cdr3_nt: TGCGCCAGCAGCTCGGGAGGGTTTGATGAGCAGTTCTTC

j_call: TRBJ2-3
cdr3_length: 16
d_call: TRBD2
clone_size: NA
v_call: TRBV18
cdr3_aa: CASSPAGALGTDTQYF
cdr3_nt: TGTGCCAGCTCACCTGCGGGAGCTTTGGGCACAGATACGCAGTATTTT

j_call: TRBJ2-2
cdr3_length: 18
d_call: TRBD1
clone_size: NA
v_call: TRBV30
cdr3_aa: CAWFPRTGGYVNTGELFF
cdr3_nt: TGTGCCTGGTTCCCGAGGACAGGGGGCTATGTGAACACCGGGGAGCTGTTTTTT

j_call: TRBJ1-4
cdr3_length: 14
d_call: NA
clone_size: NA
v_call: TRBV13
cdr3_aa: CASSRGHLNEKLFF
cdr3_nt: TGTGCCAGCAGCAGGGGACACCTGAATGAAAAACTGTTTTTT

j_call: TRBJ1-5
cdr3_length: 16
d_call: TRBD1
clone_size: NA
v_call: TRBV7-9
cdr3_aa: CASSLRQGDSNQPQHF
cdr3_nt: TGTGCCAGCAGCCTCCGACAGGGGGATAGCAATCAGCCCCAGCATTTT

j_call: TRBJ2-5
cdr3_length: 13
d_call: NA
clone_size: NA
v_call: TRBV29-1
cdr3_aa: CSVGWGNQETQYF
cdr3_nt: TGCAGCGTTGGGTGGGGTAACCAAGAGACCCAGTACTTC

j_call: TRBJ2-3
cdr3_length: 17
d_call: NA
clone_size: NA
v_call: TRBV14
cdr3_aa: CASSRGTGDTSTDTQYF
cdr3_nt: TGTGCCAGCAGCCGAGGGACCGGGGATACTAGCACAGATACGCAGTATTTT

j_call: TRBJ2-5
cdr3_length: 18
d_call: TRBD2
clone_size: NA
v_call: TRBV15
cdr3_aa: CATSTRRLAGGFQETQYF
cdr3_nt: TGTGCCACCAGCACCCGCCGGCTCGCGGGAGGATTTCAAGAGACCCAGTACTTC

j_call: TRBJ2-1
cdr3_length: 15
d_call: NA
clone_size: few
v_call: TRBV7-3
cdr3_aa: CASAPNGGGNNEQFF
cdr3_nt: TGTGCCAGCGCTCCCAATGGAGGTGGGAACAATGAGCAGTTCTTC

j_call: TRBJ2-7
cdr3_length: 15
d_call: NA
clone_size: NA
v_call: TRBV15
cdr3_aa: CATSRERSRPYEQYF
cdr3_nt: TGTGCCACCAGCAGAGAACGGAGCAGACCCTACGAGCAGTACTTC

j_call: TRBJ1-2
cdr3_length: 16
d_call: NA
clone_size: NA
v_call: TRBV2
cdr3_aa: CASSATTVGGPYGYTF
cdr3_nt: TGTGCCAGCAGTGCTACTACGGTTGGGGGCCCATATGGCTACACCTTC

j_call: TRBJ1-2
cdr3_length: 14
d_call: NA
clone_size: NA
v_call: TRBV6-5
cdr3_aa: CASSPDGGVYGYTF
cdr3_nt: TGTGCCAGCAGTCCCGACGGCGGGGTCTATGGCTACACCTTC